This TCR beta chain was captured in a study of long-term antiretroviral therapy in people with HIV. The overall study: The earliest samples predate the 2015 immediate-ART recommendation by about a decade.

Study-wide points: Post-ART, diversity grew, though it stayed under transplant donor control levels. Blood sampling spanned 2004 to 2017, possibly under older ART regimens.

Survey level was the resolution at which the v3.0 immunoSEQ assay ran. Produced via immunoSEQ multiplex PCR; TCRdb's table is partial and in-frame only. This table holds 20,000 or so clones, roughly 80% found once. This clone was picked up a small number of times. What it binds is not known. V dropped 2 bases and J dropped 3 bases, with 16 bases sitting between them. This CDR3 is 17 amino acids long. Germline V CDR1 and CDR2: SEHNR, FQNEAQ (reference sequence). The material sequenced was unsorted PBMCs, taken 4.4 years after starting antiretroviral therapy. The receptor was isolated from a man aged 25-45 years with HIV. This chain links TRBV7-9 with TRBJ2-2; a possible D gene is TRBD1 (6 bases). This chain's CDR3 is CASSLSGQFSDTGELFF. CDR3 nucleotides: TGTGCCAGCAGCTTATCAGGACAGTTCAGTGACACCGGGGAGCTGTTTTTT.